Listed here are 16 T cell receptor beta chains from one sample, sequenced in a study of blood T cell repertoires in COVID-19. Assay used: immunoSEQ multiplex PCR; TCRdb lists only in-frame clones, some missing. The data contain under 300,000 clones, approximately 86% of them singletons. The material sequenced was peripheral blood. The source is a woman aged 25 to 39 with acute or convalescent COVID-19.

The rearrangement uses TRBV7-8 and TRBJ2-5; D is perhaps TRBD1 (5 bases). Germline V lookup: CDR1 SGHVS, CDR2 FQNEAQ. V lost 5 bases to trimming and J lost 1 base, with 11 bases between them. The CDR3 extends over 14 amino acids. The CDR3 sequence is CASSLKQAQETQYF. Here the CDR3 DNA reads TGTGCCAGCAGCCTCAAACAGGCCCAAGAGACCCAGTACTTC.

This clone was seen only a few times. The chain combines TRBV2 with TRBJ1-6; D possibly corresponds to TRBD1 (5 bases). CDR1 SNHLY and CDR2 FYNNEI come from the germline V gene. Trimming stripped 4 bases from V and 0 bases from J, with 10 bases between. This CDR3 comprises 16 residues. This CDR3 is CASSGGHSSYNSPLHF. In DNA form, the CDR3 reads TGTGCCAGCAGTGGGGGCCATAGCTCCTATAATTCACCCCTCCACTTT.

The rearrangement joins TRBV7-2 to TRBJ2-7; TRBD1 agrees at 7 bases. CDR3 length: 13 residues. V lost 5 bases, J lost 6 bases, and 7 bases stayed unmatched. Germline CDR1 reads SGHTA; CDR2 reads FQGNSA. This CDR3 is CASSQQQGTEQYF. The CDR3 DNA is TGTGCCAGCAGCCAACAACAGGGGACCGAGCAGTACTTC.

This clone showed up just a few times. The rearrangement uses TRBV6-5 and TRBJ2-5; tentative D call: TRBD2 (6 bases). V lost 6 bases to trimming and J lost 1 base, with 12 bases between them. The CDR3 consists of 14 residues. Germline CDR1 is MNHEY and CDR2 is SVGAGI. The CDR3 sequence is CASSLGLLQETQYF. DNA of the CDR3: TGTGCCAGCAGCCTGGGACTCCTCCAAGAGACCCAGTACTTC.

The CDR3 DNA sequence: TGCGCCAGCAGTGTACTTCGAGACAGGGGCTACAATGAGCAGTTCTTC. This encodes CASSVLRDRGYNEQFF. The V gene is TRBV5-1, the J gene TRBJ2-1; TRBD1 aligns across 8 bases. The junction had 10 bases not matched to a gene; V was cut back by 5 bases and J by 3 bases. The CDR3 is 16 amino acids. Germline assignment: CDR1 SGHRS and CDR2 YFSETQ.

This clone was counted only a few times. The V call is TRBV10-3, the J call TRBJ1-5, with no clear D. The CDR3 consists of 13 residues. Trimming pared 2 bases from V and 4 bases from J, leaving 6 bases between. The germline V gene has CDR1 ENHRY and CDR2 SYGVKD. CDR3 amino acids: CAISEAGNQPQHF. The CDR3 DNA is TGTGCCATCAGTGAGGCGGGAAATCAGCCCCAGCATTTT.

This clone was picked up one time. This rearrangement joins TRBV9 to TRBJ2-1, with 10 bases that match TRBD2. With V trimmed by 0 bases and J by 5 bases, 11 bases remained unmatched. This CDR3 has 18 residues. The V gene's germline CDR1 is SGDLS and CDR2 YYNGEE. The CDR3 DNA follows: TGTGCCAGCAGCGTAGAATCCCGGGGGCTAGCGGGAGACAATGAGCAGTTCTTC. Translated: CASSVESRGLAGDNEQFF.

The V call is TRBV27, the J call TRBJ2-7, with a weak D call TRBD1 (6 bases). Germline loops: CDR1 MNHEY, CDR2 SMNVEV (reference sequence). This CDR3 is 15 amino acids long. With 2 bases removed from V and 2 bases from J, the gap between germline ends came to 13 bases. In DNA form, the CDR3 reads TGTGCCAGCAGTTTAATCGCCAGGGGCGCCTACGAGCAGTACTTC. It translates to CASSLIARGAYEQYF.

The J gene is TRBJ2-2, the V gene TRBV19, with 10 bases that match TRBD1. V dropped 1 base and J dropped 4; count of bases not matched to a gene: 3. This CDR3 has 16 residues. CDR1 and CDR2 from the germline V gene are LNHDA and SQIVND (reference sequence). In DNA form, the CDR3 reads TGTGCCAGTAGTATAGCTGGGACAGGGGTCACCGGGGAGCTGTTTTTT. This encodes CASSIAGTGVTGELFF.

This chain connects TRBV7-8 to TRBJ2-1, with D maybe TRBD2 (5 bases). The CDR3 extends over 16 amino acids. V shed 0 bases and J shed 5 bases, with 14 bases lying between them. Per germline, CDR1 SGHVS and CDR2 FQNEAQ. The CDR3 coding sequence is TGTGCCAGCAGCTTAGCAGCCGGGAAGACGGACAATGAGCAGTTCTTC. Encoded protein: CASSLAAGKTDNEQFF.

The CDR3 here is CASSLGGRGNTGELFF. The CDR3 DNA follows: TGTGCCAGCAGCTTGGGGGGCAGGGGGAACACCGGGGAGCTGTTTTTT. This chain uses TRBV5-4 with TRBJ2-2, with a weak D call TRBD1 (6 bases). Germline values: CDR1 SGHNT, CDR2 YYREEE (reference sequence). CDR3 length equals 16 residues. V was trimmed by 0 bases and J by 1 base, leaving 10 bases between them.

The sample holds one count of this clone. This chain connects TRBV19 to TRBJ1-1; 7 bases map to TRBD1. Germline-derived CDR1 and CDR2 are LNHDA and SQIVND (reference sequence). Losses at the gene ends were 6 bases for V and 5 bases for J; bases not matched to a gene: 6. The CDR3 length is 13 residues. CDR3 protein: CASRPTGQTEAFF. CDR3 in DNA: TGTGCCAGTAGACCGACAGGGCAGACTGAAGCTTTCTTT.

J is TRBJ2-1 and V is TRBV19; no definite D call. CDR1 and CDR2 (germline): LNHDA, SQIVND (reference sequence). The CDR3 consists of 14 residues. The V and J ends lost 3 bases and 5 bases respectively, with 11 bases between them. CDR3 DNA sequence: TGTGCCAGTAGTATCCAAGACAAGGACAATGAGCAGTTCTTC. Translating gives CASSIQDKDNEQFF.

In DNA form, the CDR3 reads TGTGCCAGCAGTTACTCCTATGAGGCCGACAATGAGCAGTTCTTC. It specifies CASSYSYEADNEQFF. The chain uses TRBV6-2 or TRBV6-3 and TRBJ2-1, with D unresolved. CDR1 and CDR2 (germline): MNHEY, SVGEGT. Trimming removed 0 bases from V and 5 bases from J, with 11 bases in between. The CDR3 covers 15 residues.

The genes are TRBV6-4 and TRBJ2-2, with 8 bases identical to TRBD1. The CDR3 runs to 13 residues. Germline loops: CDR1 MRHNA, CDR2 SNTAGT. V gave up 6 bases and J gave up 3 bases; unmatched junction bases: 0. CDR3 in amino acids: CASRTGDTGELFF. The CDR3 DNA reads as TGTGCCAGCAGGACAGGGGACACCGGGGAGCTGTTTTTT.

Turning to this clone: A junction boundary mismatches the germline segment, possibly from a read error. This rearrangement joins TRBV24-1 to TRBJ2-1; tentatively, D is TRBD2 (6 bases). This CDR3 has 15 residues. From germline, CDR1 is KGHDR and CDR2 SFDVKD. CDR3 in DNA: TGTGCCACCAGTGATCCGCGGGAAACGTACAATAAGCAGTTCTTC. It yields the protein CATSDPRETYNKQFF.